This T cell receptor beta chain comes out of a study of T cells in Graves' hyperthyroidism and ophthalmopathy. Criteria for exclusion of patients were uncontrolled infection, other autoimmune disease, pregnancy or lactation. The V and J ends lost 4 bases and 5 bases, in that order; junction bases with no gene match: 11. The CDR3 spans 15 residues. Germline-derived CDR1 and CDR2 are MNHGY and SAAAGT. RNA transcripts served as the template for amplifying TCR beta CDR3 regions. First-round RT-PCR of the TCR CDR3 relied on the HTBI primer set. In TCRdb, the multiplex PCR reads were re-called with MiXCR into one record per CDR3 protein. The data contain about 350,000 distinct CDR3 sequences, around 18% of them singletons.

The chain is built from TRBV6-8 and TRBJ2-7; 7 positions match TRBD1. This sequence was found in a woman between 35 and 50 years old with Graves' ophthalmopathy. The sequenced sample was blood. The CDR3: CASSLVDRVCDEQYF. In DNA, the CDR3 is TGTGCCAGCAGTTTGGTCGACAGGGTGTGCGACGAGCAGTACTTC.